The 25 T cell receptor beta chains presented below share a single source sample, sequenced in a study of cytomegalovirus exposure and HLA in healthy donors. Primers for the PCR totalled 60 Vbeta and 13 Jbeta. Sequencing was performed with immunoSEQ multiplex PCR; in TCRdb, only in-frame clones are kept and a portion is missing. The sample yields about 58,000 clones, of which the top ten take up over 2%. The specimen sequenced was PBMCs. Every receptor here comes from a woman between 18 and 30 years old in good health and CMV-seronegative.

The CDR3 protein is CASSETGTGFVQPQHF. The CDR3 DNA reads TGTGCCAGCAGTGAAACAGGGACAGGGTTTGTGCAGCCCCAGCATTTT. The V call is TRBV6-1, the J call TRBJ1-5, with TRBD1 matching 9 bases. In germline, CDR1 is MNHNS, CDR2 SASEGT. V trimming: 2 bases; J trimming: 7 bases; junction bases outside the gene matches: 9. This CDR3 is built from 16 residues.

V is TRBV25-1 and J is TRBJ2-3, with D possibly TRBD2 on 5 matching bases. The CDR3 runs 14 residues. Germline CDR1 MGHDK, CDR2 SYGVNS. Trimming left V 3 bases short and J 3 bases short, with 10 bases between. In DNA form, the CDR3 reads TGTGCCAGCAGTGAGGGAGCATTAACAGATACGCAGTATTTT. Its protein is CASSEGALTDTQYF. Looking up the rest from reference TRBV25-1 and TRBJ2-3 gives the full variable domain: EADIYQTPRYLVIGTGKKITLECSQTMGHDKMYWYQQDPGMELHLIHYSYGVNSTEKGDLSSESTVSRIRTEHFPLTLESARPSHTSQYLCASSEGALTDTQYFGPGTRLTVL.

J is TRBJ2-7 and V is TRBV19, with D perhaps matching TRBD1 (5 bases). The CDR3 runs to 14 residues. Germline values: CDR1 LNHDA, CDR2 SQIVND (reference sequence). Trimming removed 5 bases from V and 0 bases from J, with 11 bases in between. The CDR3 here is CASSSETVSYEQYF. The CDR3 region has the DNA TGTGCCAGTAGTTCGGAGACAGTCTCCTACGAGCAGTACTTC.

This sequence joins TRBV5-1 and TRBJ1-5; D unclear. V lost 2 bases, J lost 5 bases, and 8 bases lay in between. This CDR3 is 13 amino acids long. CDR1 is SGHRS, CDR2 YFSETQ, per germline. The CDR3 loop reads CASSLTGYQPQHF. The CDR3 DNA sequence: TGCGCCAGCAGCTTAACGGGGTATCAGCCCCAGCATTTT.

The chain links TRBV25-1 to TRBJ2-7; the match to TRBD1 covers 9 bases. This CDR3 has 13 amino acids. Germline CDR1 MGHDK, CDR2 SYGVNS. The V gene end was trimmed by 11 bases and the J gene end by 2 bases; junction bases not matched to a gene: 7. CDR3 in amino acids: CAVRDRVTYEQYF. The CDR3 DNA sequence: TGTGCCGTTCGGGACAGGGTTACCTACGAGCAGTACTTC.

The J gene is TRBJ1-2, the V gene TRBV19; TRBD1 matches at 9 bases. CDR1 LNHDA and CDR2 SQIVND come from the germline V gene (reference sequence). The CDR3 has 16 residues. V gave up 5 bases and J gave up 9 bases; unmatched junction bases: 16. CDR3 nucleotide sequence: TGTGCCAGTAGTCCCCGGGACAGGGAAAAAGTATGGAGCTACACCTTC. Amino acid sequence: CASSPRDREKVWSYTF.

The CDR3 sequence: CAWSVEGGTEAFF. The CDR3 DNA is TGTGCCTGGAGTGTAGAGGGCGGGACTGAAGCTTTCTTT. The chain recombines TRBV30 with TRBJ1-1; D is uncertain. With 0 bases removed from V and 5 bases from J, the gap between germline ends came to 10 bases. The CDR3 is 13 residues long. Germline assignment: CDR1 GTSNPN and CDR2 SVGIG (reference sequence).

The chain joins TRBV6-1 to TRBJ2-5, with D uncertain. Deletions cut 1 base from V and 9 bases from J, with 12 bases between. The CDR3 has 13 residues. The germline CDR1 and CDR2 sequences are MNHNS and SASEGT. The CDR3 sequence: CASSEVGVYSQYF. CDR3 sequence (DNA): TGTGCCAGCAGTGAAGTAGGAGTCTACTCCCAGTACTTC.

The chain links TRBV18 to TRBJ1-1; a possible D gene is TRBD1 (6 bases). This CDR3 has 16 amino acids. Germline CDR1 and CDR2: KGHSH and LQKENI. V was clipped by 3 bases and J by 0 bases, with 14 bases between them. The CDR3 bases are TGTGCCAGCTCACCGCCGACAGGCGACATGAACACTGAAGCTTTCTTT. Amino acids: CASSPPTGDMNTEAFF.

The V call is TRBV2, the J call TRBJ1-4; D is ambiguous. With 7 bases removed from V and 0 bases from J, the gap between germline ends came to 9 bases. The CDR3 is 14 amino acids. Germline V lookup: CDR1 SNHLY, CDR2 FYNNEI. This CDR3 is CASNYSPTNEKLFF. The CDR3 bases are TGTGCCAGCAATTACAGCCCAACTAATGAAAAACTGTTTTTT.

The chain joins TRBV6-6 to TRBJ2-5; 11 bases are shared with TRBD2. Looked up from germline, CDR1 is MNHNY and CDR2 is SVGAGI (reference sequence). The CDR3 consists of 16 residues. With 5 bases clipped from V and 5 bases from J, the junction kept 10 bases outside the gene matches. This chain's CDR3 is CASSAITSGSFETQYF. CDR3 bases: TGTGCCAGCAGTGCTATAACTAGCGGGAGTTTCGAGACCCAGTACTTC.

The V gene is TRBV9, the J gene TRBJ1-1; D unclear. CDR3 length: 13 amino acids. Per the germline V gene, CDR1 is SGDLS and CDR2 is YYNGEE. Deletions cut 5 bases from V and 6 bases from J, with 14 bases between. CDR3 protein: CASRSSGMAEAFF. The CDR3 nucleotides read TGTGCCAGCAGATCTAGCGGGATGGCTGAAGCTTTCTTT.

This chain connects TRBV5-1 to TRBJ1-6; D is unclear. The CDR3 extends over 15 amino acids. In germline, CDR1 is SGHRS, CDR2 YFSETQ. Trimming shortened V by 1 base and J by 8 bases, and 13 bases separated the two germline ends. CDR3 DNA sequence: TGCGCCAGCAGCTTGTCGACCGGGGAACATTCACCCCTCCACTTT. Translation gives CASSLSTGEHSPLHF.

This chain uses TRBV6-5 with TRBJ2-6; D remains unclear. The CDR3 runs to 16 residues. Germline V gene data show CDR1 as MNHEY and CDR2 as SVGAGI. The germline V and J ends were trimmed by 0 bases and 0 bases, with 6 bases remaining between them. CDR3 coding DNA: TGTGCCAGCAGTTACTCTAGGAGCTCTGGGGCCAACGTCCTGACTTTC. This translates into CASSYSRSSGANVLTF.

The chain is built from TRBV29-1 and TRBJ1-2, with D unresolved. There are 11 residues in the CDR3. V was clipped by 4 bases and J by 4 bases, with 7 bases between them. Per the germline V gene, CDR1 is SQVTM and CDR2 is ANQGSEA. CDR3 DNA: TGCAGCGTTGGAGTTGCCTATGGCTACACCTTC. It is translated as CSVGVAYGYTF.

The chain carries TRBV20-1 and TRBJ2-7; D is perhaps TRBD1 (6 bases). CDR3 length equals 11 residues. CDR1 and CDR2 from the germline V gene are DFQATT and SNEGSKA (reference sequence). V was trimmed by 6 bases and J by 7 bases, leaving 13 bases between them. The CDR3 DNA reads as TGCAGTGCCTGGACAGTGGGTGAGCAGTACTTC. As protein: CSAWTVGEQYF.

Concerning this clone itself: The sample has other DNA sequences that encode this CDR3 too. This chain uses TRBV4-1 with TRBJ1-6; 10 bases are a match to TRBD1. Germline CDR1 is MGHRA and CDR2 is YSYEKL. Unmatched junction bases numbered 3, after V lost 3 bases and J lost 10 bases. The CDR3 is made up of 14 amino acids. This CDR3 is CASSQTGGGSPLHF. CDR3 nucleotides: TGCGCCAGCAGCCAGACAGGGGGCGGGTCACCCCTCCACTTT.

V is TRBV5-1 and J is TRBJ2-3; 12 nucleotides agree with TRBD2. V was pared by 0 bases and J by 3 bases, with 2 bases of the junction left unmatched. CDR3 length: 16 amino acids. CDR1 and CDR2 (germline): SGHRS, YFSETQ. Written as DNA, the CDR3 is TGCGCCAGCAGCTTGGGACTAGCGGGGGTAACAGATACGCAGTATTTT. Residues: CASSLGLAGVTDTQYF.

V gene TRBV5-1 combines with J gene TRBJ1-2; D gene unclear. Trimming took off 5 bases at V and 2 bases at J, with 19 bases between the two ends. Germline CDR1 SGHRS, CDR2 YFSETQ. The CDR3 is made up of 16 amino acids. CDR3 sequence: CASSLDGGSLNYGYTF. In DNA, the CDR3 is TGCGCCAGCAGTCTTGATGGAGGGAGTTTGAACTATGGCTACACCTTC.

This chain joins TRBV6-1 and TRBJ1-1; a possible D gene is TRBD1 (6 bases). The length of the CDR3 is 13 residues. Germline V gene sequence: CDR1 MNHNS, CDR2 SASEGT. Trimming removed 0 bases from V and 7 bases from J, with 9 bases in between. The CDR3 bases are TGTGCCAGCAGTGAAGCGCGGGGGCTTGAAGCTTTCTTT. Encoded protein: CASSEARGLEAFF.

The rearrangement uses TRBV5-6 and TRBJ2-3; TRBD2 aligns across 12 bases. CDR3 length equals 15 residues. The germline V gene has CDR1 SGHDT and CDR2 YYEEEE. With V trimmed by 3 bases and J by 3 bases, 2 bases remained unmatched. CDR3 protein: CASSSGLAGTDTQYF. The CDR3 bases are TGTGCCAGCAGCTCCGGACTAGCGGGAACAGATACGCAGTATTTT. Supplemented by reference TRBV5-6 and TRBJ2-3, the full variable domain reads DAGVTQSPTHLIKTRGQQVTLRCSPKSGHDTVSWYQQALGQGPQFIFQYYEEEERQRGNFPDRFSGHQFPNYSSELNVNALLLGDSALYLCASSSGLAGTDTQYFGPGTRLTVL.

This rearrangement joins TRBV7-9 to TRBJ1-1, with TRBD1 identical over 8 bases. The germline gives CDR1 SEHNR, CDR2 FQNEAQ (reference sequence). This CDR3 comprises 14 residues. V was pared by 5 bases and J by 4 bases, with 6 bases of the junction left unmatched. The CDR3 DNA is TGTGCCAGCAGCCCCCAGGGGGCGCGCACTGAAGCTTTCTTT. Protein sequence: CASSPQGARTEAFF. Drawing the rest from reference TRBV7-9 and TRBJ1-1, the complete variable domain is DTGVSQNPRHKITKRGQNVTFRCDPISEHNRLYWYRQTLGQGPEFLTYFQNEAQLEKSRLLSDRFSAERPKGSFSTLEIQRTEQGDSAMYLCASSPQGARTEAFFGQGTRLTVV.

The J gene is TRBJ2-7, the V gene TRBV7-3, with D unresolved. The CDR3 covers 13 residues. The ends were cut back, 1 base at V and 3 bases at J, with 7 bases in the middle. CDR1 and CDR2 from the germline V gene are SGHTA and FQGTGA. The CDR3 bases are TGTGCCAGCAGCTTAATCGCGAGCTACGAGCAGTACTTC. Its protein is CASSLIASYEQYF.

CDR3: CASSLNRGISYEQYF. CDR3 nucleotide sequence: TGTGCCAGCAGCTTAAACAGGGGGATCTCCTACGAGCAGTACTTC. V gene TRBV7-9 combines with J gene TRBJ2-7; 8 bases match TRBD1. The CDR3 runs to 15 residues. The V gene end was trimmed by 2 bases and the J gene end by 0 bases; junction bases not matched to a gene: 3. The germline gives CDR1 SEHNR, CDR2 FQNEAQ (reference sequence).

The chain employs TRBV18 and TRBJ2-1, with 7 bases that match TRBD1. This CDR3 is built from 14 residues. The trim removed 1 base at V and 4 bases at J, leaving 1 base unmatched. CDR1 and CDR2 (germline): KGHSH, LQKENI. In DNA form, the CDR3 reads TGTGCCAGCTCACCACTACAGGGGTACAATGAGCAGTTCTTC. It codes for CASSPLQGYNEQFF. Filled out from reference TRBV18 and TRBJ2-1, the complete variable domain reads NAGVMQNPRHLVRRRGQEARLRCSPMKGHSHVYWYRQLPEEGLKFMVYLQKENIIDESGMPKERFSAEFPKEGPSILRIQQVVRGDSAAYFCASSPLQGYNEQFFGPGTRLTVL.